This T cell receptor beta chain was sequenced in a study of T-cell memory formation after mild COVID-19. Study-level results: For contracting clones, CD4+ ones sat mainly in CM and EM, CD8+ in EMRA. Clones that contracted from day 15 to 85 were balanced CD4/CD8, while later expanders leaned CD4+.

MiXCR, run by TCRdb on the 5' RACE reads, gives a single entry per CDR3 protein. The sample yields 80,000 to 130,000 distinct CDR3 sequences, more than 9.5% seen once. There are many counts of this clonotype. As yet, its antigen is unknown. CDR1 and CDR2 from the germline V gene are SQVTM and ANQGSEA. The length of the CDR3 is 10 residues. The ends were cut back, 6 bases at V and 8 bases at J, with 8 bases in the middle. J is TRBJ1-3 and V is TRBV29-1; no clear D. The sequence was collected from a man aged 18 to 35 who had mild COVID-19 (a few samples of this study predate the infection). Cell type and time point are not known. Sequencing input: PBMCs or a T cell subset sorted from them (not recorded which). CDR3 bases: TGCAGCGTCGTAGGAGACACCATATATTTT. Amino acids: CSVVGDTIYF.